The 28 T cell receptor beta chains presented below share a single source sample, sequenced in a study of blood T cell repertoires in COVID-19. Method: immunoSEQ multiplex PCR; TCRdb's copy keeps in-frame clones and lacks some. The sample includes more than 100,000 clones, over 75% of them seen just once. The sample consisted of peripheral blood. The origin of the receptors is a man aged 80 or over with acute or convalescent COVID-19.

V is TRBV18 and J is TRBJ1-4, with D unresolved. V was cut by 6 bases and J by 4 bases, with 12 bases left in between. Germline V gene data show CDR1 as KGHSH and CDR2 as LQKENI. The CDR3 contains 14 residues. For the CDR3, the DNA is TGTGCCAGCTCCCAAAAGCGGGATAATGAAAAACTGTTTTTT. It translates to CASSQKRDNEKLFF.

The genes are TRBV5-1 and TRBJ1-6; 7 bases fit TRBD1. CDR1 is SGHRS and CDR2 is YFSETQ in the germline V gene. The junction had 15 bases not matched to a gene; V was cut back by 4 bases and J by 14 bases. This CDR3 comprises 15 residues. The CDR3 region has the DNA TGCGCCAGCAGCCTGGATACGGGCTCCAGGGGGGCCCTCCACTTT. Its translation is CASSLDTGSRGALHF.

The chain recombines TRBV11-3 with TRBJ2-2; no reliable D call. Germline V lookup: CDR1 SGHNT, CDR2 YENEEA. Trimming removed 0 bases at V and 1 base at J, with 3 bases between. The CDR3 runs 14 residues. The CDR3 DNA sequence: TGTGCCAGCAGCTTAGAACAGAACACCGGGGAGCTGTTTTTT. This codes for CASSLEQNTGELFF.

This sequence joins TRBV6-4 and TRBJ1-2; TRBD1 aligns across 10 bases. This CDR3 spans 16 amino acids. Germline loops: CDR1 MRHNA, CDR2 SNTAGT. The trim removed 3 bases at V and 7 bases at J, leaving 11 bases unmatched. The CDR3 bases are TGTGCCAGCAGTGAGACTGAGACAGGGGGCGTTTTTGGCTACACCTTC. This encodes CASSETETGGVFGYTF.

The chain has TRBV2 and TRBJ2-1; TRBD2 is a possible D gene (5 bases). Germline assignment: CDR1 SNHLY and CDR2 FYNNEI. Trimming cost V 8 bases and J 5 bases, with 13 bases left between them. This CDR3 is built from 13 residues. Here the CDR3 reads CASSPSLNNEQFF. CDR3 in DNA: TGTGCCAGCTCCCCTAGCCTTAACAATGAGCAGTTCTTC.

The genes are TRBV6-2 or TRBV6-3 and TRBJ1-1; 7 bases map to TRBD1. Germline V lookup: CDR1 MNHEY, CDR2 SVGEGT. The length of the CDR3 is 16 residues. V trimming: 4 bases; J trimming: 6 bases; junction bases outside the gene matches: 14. The CDR3 coding sequence is TGTGCCAGCAGTTCGGACAGGACCTCCGGGATGTCTGAAGCTTTCTTT. Protein: CASSSDRTSGMSEAFF.

As regards this clone: The sample contains more than one DNA sequence encoding this CDR3. The chain links TRBV11-2 to TRBJ1-2, with D maybe TRBD1 (5 bases). V was shortened by 3 bases and J by 2 bases, with 13 bases between the two germline ends. CDR1 SGHAT and CDR2 FQNNGV come from the germline V gene. This CDR3 is 15 amino acids long. The CDR3 DNA follows: TGTGCCAGCAGCTTTCTGCAGGGCTGGAACTATGGCTACACCTTC. This sequence encodes CASSFLQGWNYGYTF. The entire variable domain, with the rest obtained from reference TRBV11-2 and TRBJ1-2, is as follows: EAGVAQSPRYKIIEKRQSVAFWCNPISGHATLYWYQQILGQGPKLLIQFQNNGVVDDSQLPKDRFSAERLKGVDSTLKIQPAKLEDSAVYLCASSFLQGWNYGYTFGSGTRLTVV.

The CDR3 sequence is CASSGRGETEAFF. The CDR3 region has the DNA TGTGCCAGCAGCGGTCGCGGGGAAACTGAAGCTTTCTTT. The chain recombines TRBV7-9 with TRBJ1-1; no clear D. The V gene lost 5 bases and the J gene lost 5 bases, with 12 bases spanning the gap. The CDR3 runs 13 residues. Germline V gene sequence: CDR1 SEHNR, CDR2 FQNEAQ (reference sequence).

The gene calls are TRBV20-1 and TRBJ2-7, with D perhaps TRBD1 (5 bases). The germline V gene encodes CDR1 DFQATT and CDR2 SNEGSKA (reference sequence). Trimming removed 1 base at V and 6 bases at J, with 7 bases between. The CDR3 extends over 11 amino acids. The CDR3 DNA follows: TGCAGTGCTAGAGCCCAGGGCGAGCAGTACTTC. Translated, it gives CSARAQGEQYF.

The V gene is TRBV10-3, the J gene TRBJ1-4, with D maybe TRBD1 (5 bases). The CDR3 length is 15 residues. Germline CDR1 and CDR2: ENHRY and SYGVKD. Trimming cost V 5 bases and J 6 bases, with 16 bases left between them. The DNA of the CDR3 is TGTGCCATCAGTACTACAGGCTCGCTCGATGAAAAACTGTTTTTT. This encodes CAISTTGSLDEKLFF.

The chain couples TRBV9 to TRBJ1-3; D is uncertain. The CDR3 extends over 15 amino acids. The germline CDR1 and CDR2 sequences are SGDLS and YYNGEE. Trimming stripped 0 bases from V and 0 bases from J, with 7 bases between. CDR3 nucleotide sequence: TGTGCCAGCAGCGTAGGCGGGATCTCTGGAAACACCATATATTTT. Translating it yields CASSVGGISGNTIYF.

This rearrangement joins TRBV7-3 to TRBJ1-2; possible D gene TRBD1, 5 bases. There are 15 residues in the CDR3. The germline CDR1 and CDR2 sequences are SGHTA and FQGTGA. V lost 5 bases and J lost 5, with 18 bases in between. CDR3 sequence reads: CASSVTGGEGYGYTF. The CDR3 DNA is TGTGCCAGCAGCGTTACAGGCGGAGAAGGGTATGGCTACACCTTC.

This clone was seen a few times. The V and J genes are TRBV19 and TRBJ1-1; tentatively, D is TRBD1 (6 bases). The CDR3 contains 15 residues. Trimming left V 10 bases short and J 0 bases short, with 18 bases between. Germline CDR1 LNHDA, CDR2 SQIVND (reference sequence). The CDR3, as DNA: TGTGCCACCAGATTAAGACAGGAGATGAACACTGAAGCTTTCTTT. It is translated as CATRLRQEMNTEAFF.

The table lists this clone with a count of one. The identical CDR3 is also encoded by other nucleotide sequences in the sample. The chain combines TRBV2 with TRBJ2-5; no clear D gene. This CDR3 is built from 11 residues. Germline CDR1 reads SNHLY; CDR2 reads FYNNEI. V was shortened by 6 bases and J by 4 bases, with 6 bases between the two germline ends. In nucleotides, the CDR3 is TGTGCCAGCAGGGCCTTAGAGACCCAGTACTTC. It codes for CASRALETQYF.

In regard to this clone: The sample holds other DNA sequences that translate to the same CDR3. V usage is TRBV19 and J usage is TRBJ1-2, with 9 bases fitting TRBD1. CDR3 length: 14 amino acids. V shed 4 bases and J 5 bases; nucleotides not matched to a gene: 5. CDR1 LNHDA and CDR2 SQIVND come from the germline V gene (reference sequence). The CDR3 sequence is CASSTPGQGYGYTF. CDR3 nucleotide sequence: TGTGCCAGTAGTACACCGGGACAGGGTTATGGCTACACCTTC.

On this clone: This CDR3 is also generated by other DNA sequences in the sample. The gene calls are TRBV6-4 and TRBJ1-1; D might be TRBD1 (6 bases). CDR1 and CDR2 from the germline V gene are MRHNA and SNTAGT. V lost 6 bases and J 1 base, leaving 9 bases between the germline ends. The CDR3 totals 13 residues. CDR3 in amino acids: CASRETGNTEAFF. The CDR3 DNA sequence: TGTGCCAGCAGGGAGACAGGGAACACTGAAGCTTTCTTT.

V usage is TRBV9 and J usage is TRBJ2-3, with 14 bases matching TRBD2. Germline assignment: CDR1 SGDLS and CDR2 YYNGEE. CDR3 length equals 15 residues. V shed 5 bases and J 5 bases; nucleotides not matched to a gene: 4. CDR3 sequence reads: CASSSGLAGVDTQYF. CDR3 nucleotides: TGTGCCAGCAGTTCGGGACTAGCGGGAGTAGATACGCAGTATTTT.

V is TRBV18 and J is TRBJ1-3; the D gene is possibly TRBD1 (5 bases). This CDR3 has 16 residues. Germline V gene sequence: CDR1 KGHSH, CDR2 LQKENI. The germline V and J ends were trimmed by 0 bases and 3 bases, with 12 bases remaining between them. CDR3 nucleotides: TGTGCCAGCTCACCACCGTCCGGGGGAGATGGAAACACCATATATTTT. It specifies CASSPPSGGDGNTIYF.

In this sample, this clone turned up a few times. The chain joins TRBV10-3 to TRBJ2-2, with TRBD1 identical over 12 bases. Germline V gene data show CDR1 as ENHRY and CDR2 as SYGVKD. The CDR3 runs 18 residues. The trim removed 2 bases at V and 2 bases at J, leaving 6 bases unmatched. The CDR3: CAISEGTGGHGNTGELFF. CDR3 DNA sequence: TGTGCCATCAGTGAGGGGACAGGGGGCCATGGAAACACCGGGGAGCTGTTTTTT.

The V call is TRBV5-1, the J call TRBJ1-6; D is ambiguous. The CDR3 has 14 amino acids. The V gene's germline CDR1 is SGHRS and CDR2 YFSETQ. Trimming shortened V by 0 bases and J by 5 bases, and 6 bases separated the two germline ends. CDR3 region: CASSLGQNNSPLHF. As DNA, the CDR3 is TGCGCCAGCAGCTTGGGGCAGAATAATTCACCCCTCCACTTT.

The chain uses TRBV19 and TRBJ1-5; 10 bases line up with TRBD1. With 2 bases clipped from V and 4 bases from J, the junction kept 2 bases outside the gene matches. Germline assignment: CDR1 LNHDA and CDR2 SQIVND (reference sequence). The CDR3 has 15 amino acids. CDR3 residues: CASSIWDRGNQPQHF. The CDR3 coding sequence is TGTGCCAGTAGTATATGGGACAGGGGTAATCAGCCCCAGCATTTT.

The rearrangement links TRBV12-3 or TRBV12-4 to TRBJ1-2; the match to TRBD1 covers 7 bases. J gave up 4 bases and V 8 bases, and 7 bases lay outside the gene matches. The CDR3 runs to 13 residues. The CDR3: CASAPGQTYGYTF. The CDR3 bases are TGTGCCAGCGCCCCGGGACAGACCTATGGCTACACCTTC.

The V call is TRBV5-1, the J call TRBJ2-1; 10 nucleotides align to TRBD2. The CDR3 extends over 17 amino acids. The V gene's germline CDR1 is SGHRS and CDR2 YFSETQ. J was trimmed by 1 base and V by 3 bases; bases with no gene match: 7. The CDR3 here is CASSSSPSGSSYNEQFF. CDR3 bases: TGCGCCAGCAGCTCAAGTCCTAGCGGGAGTTCCTACAATGAGCAGTTCTTC.

This chain uses TRBV5-6 with TRBJ1-1, with 9 bases that match TRBD1. J gave up 4 bases and V 3 bases, and 10 bases lay outside the gene matches. The CDR3 is made up of 16 amino acids. In germline, CDR1 is SGHDT, CDR2 YYEEEE. CDR3 loop: CASSWGPGTGSTEAFF. The DNA of the CDR3 is TGTGCCAGCAGCTGGGGACCCGGGACAGGGTCCACTGAAGCTTTCTTT. Full variable domain (rest looked up from reference TRBV5-6 and TRBJ1-1): DAGVTQSPTHLIKTRGQQVTLRCSPKSGHDTVSWYQQALGQGPQFIFQYYEEEERQRGNFPDRFSGHQFPNYSSELNVNALLLGDSALYLCASSWGPGTGSTEAFFGQGTRLTVV.

This chain links TRBV30 with TRBJ1-1, with D possibly being TRBD1 (5 bases). Germline values: CDR1 GTSNPN, CDR2 SVGIG (reference sequence). CDR3 length: 13 amino acids. V was cut by 0 bases and J by 9 bases, with 14 bases left in between. For the CDR3, the DNA is TGTGCCTGGAGTGTACTCACCGGGGGGAAAGCTTTCTTT. It yields the protein CAWSVLTGGKAFF.

The genes are TRBV10-3 and TRBJ2-7; 14 nucleotides align to TRBD2. The CDR3 consists of 19 residues. J was trimmed by 1 base and V by 4 bases; bases with no gene match: 12. Germline V gene sequence: CDR1 ENHRY, CDR2 SYGVKD. The CDR3 region is CAISGGLAGGLMRSYEQYF. In nucleotides, the CDR3 is TGTGCCATCAGTGGTGGACTAGCGGGGGGCCTGATGCGGTCCTACGAGCAGTACTTC.

The CDR3 DNA sequence: TGTGCCATCAAGGGTGAGACAGAGATTAACACTGAAGCTTTCTTT. This encodes CAIKGETEINTEAFF. The chain combines TRBV10-3 with TRBJ1-1, with D possibly being TRBD1 (5 bases). V shed 7 bases and J shed 2 bases, with 17 bases lying between them. Per germline, CDR1 ENHRY and CDR2 SYGVKD. This CDR3 region has 15 residues.

V usage is TRBV9 and J usage is TRBJ2-7, with a possible D match to TRBD2 (5 bases). CDR1 SGDLS and CDR2 YYNGEE come from the germline V gene. This CDR3 has 14 amino acids. Deletions cut 2 bases from V and 7 bases from J, with 16 bases between. CDR3 in amino acids: CASSVGTPSGEQYF. CDR3 DNA sequence: TGTGCCAGCAGCGTTGGAACGCCCTCGGGAGAGCAGTACTTC.